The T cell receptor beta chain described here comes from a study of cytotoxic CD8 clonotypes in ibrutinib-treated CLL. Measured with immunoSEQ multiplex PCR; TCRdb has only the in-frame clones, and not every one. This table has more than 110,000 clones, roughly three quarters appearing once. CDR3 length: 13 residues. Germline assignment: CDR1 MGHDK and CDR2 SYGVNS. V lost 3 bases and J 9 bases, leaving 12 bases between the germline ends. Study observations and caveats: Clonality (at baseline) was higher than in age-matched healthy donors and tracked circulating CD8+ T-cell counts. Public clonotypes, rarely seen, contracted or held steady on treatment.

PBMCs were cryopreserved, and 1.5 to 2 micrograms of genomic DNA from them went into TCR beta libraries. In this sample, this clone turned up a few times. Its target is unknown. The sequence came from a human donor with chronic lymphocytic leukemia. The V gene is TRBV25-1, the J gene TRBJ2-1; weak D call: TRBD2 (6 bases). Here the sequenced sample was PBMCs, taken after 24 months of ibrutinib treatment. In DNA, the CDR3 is TGTGCCAGCAGTGAGCATCGGGGAGGTGAGCAGTTCTTC. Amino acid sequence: CASSEHRGGEQFF.